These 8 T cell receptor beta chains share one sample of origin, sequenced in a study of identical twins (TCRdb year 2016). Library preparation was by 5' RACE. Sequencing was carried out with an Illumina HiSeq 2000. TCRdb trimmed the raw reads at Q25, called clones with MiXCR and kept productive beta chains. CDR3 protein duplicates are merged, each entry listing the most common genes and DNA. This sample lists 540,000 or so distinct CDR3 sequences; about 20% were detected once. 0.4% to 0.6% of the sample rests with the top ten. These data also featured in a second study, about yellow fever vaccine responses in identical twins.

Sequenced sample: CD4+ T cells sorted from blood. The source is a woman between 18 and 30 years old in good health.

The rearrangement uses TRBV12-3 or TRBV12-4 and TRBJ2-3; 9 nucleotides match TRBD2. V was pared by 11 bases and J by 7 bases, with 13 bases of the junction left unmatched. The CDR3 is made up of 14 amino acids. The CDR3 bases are TGTGCCTCCTGGTGGGGCGGGGGGGCAAATACGCAGTATTTT. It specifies CASWWGGGANTQYF.

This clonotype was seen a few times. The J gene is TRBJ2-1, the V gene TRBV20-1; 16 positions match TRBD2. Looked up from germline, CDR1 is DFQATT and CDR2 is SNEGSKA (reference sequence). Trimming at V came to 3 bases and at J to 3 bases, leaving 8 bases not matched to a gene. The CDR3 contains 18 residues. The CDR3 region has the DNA TGCAGTGCTAGCCGAGGGACTAGCGGGAGGGGAAACTACAATGAGCAGTTCTTC. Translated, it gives CSASRGTSGRGNYNEQFF.

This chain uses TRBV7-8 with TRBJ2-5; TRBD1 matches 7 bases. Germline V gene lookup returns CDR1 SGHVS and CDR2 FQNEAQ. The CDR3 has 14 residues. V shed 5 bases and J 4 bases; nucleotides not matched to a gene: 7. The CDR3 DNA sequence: TGTGCCAGCAGCCGTACAGGGGTTTCAGAGACCCAGTACTTC. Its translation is CASSRTGVSETQYF.

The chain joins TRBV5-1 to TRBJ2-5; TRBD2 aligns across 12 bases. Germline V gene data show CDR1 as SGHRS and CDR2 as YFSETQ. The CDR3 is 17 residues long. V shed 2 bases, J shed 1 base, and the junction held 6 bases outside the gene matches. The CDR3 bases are TGCGCCAGCAGCTTTGGGGGACTAGCGGGCCCCCAAGAGACCCAGTACTTC. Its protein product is CASSFGGLAGPQETQYF.

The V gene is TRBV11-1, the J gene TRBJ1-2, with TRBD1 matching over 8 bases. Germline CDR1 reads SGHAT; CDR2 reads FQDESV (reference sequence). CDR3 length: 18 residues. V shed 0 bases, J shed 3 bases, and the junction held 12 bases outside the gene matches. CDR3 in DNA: TGTGCCAGCAGCTTAGCGGGCAGGGGGCGGACCTCTTACTATGGCTACACCTTC. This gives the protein CASSLAGRGRTSYYGYTF.

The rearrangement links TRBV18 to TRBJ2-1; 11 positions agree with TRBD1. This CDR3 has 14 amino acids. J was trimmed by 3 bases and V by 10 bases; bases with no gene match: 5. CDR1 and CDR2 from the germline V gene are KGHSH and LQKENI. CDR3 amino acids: CATAGTGGYNEQFF. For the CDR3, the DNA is TGTGCCACCGCCGGGACAGGGGGCTACAATGAGCAGTTCTTC.

CDR3 protein: CASSAVPSGNEQFF. CDR3 bases: TGTGCCAGCAGCGCGGTGCCTAGCGGGAATGAGCAGTTCTTC. The chain recombines TRBV9 with TRBJ2-1, with 8 bases matching TRBD2. The CDR3 covers 14 residues. Germline V gene sequence: CDR1 SGDLS, CDR2 YYNGEE. Trimming removed 3 bases from V and 7 bases from J; junction bases left unmatched: 6.

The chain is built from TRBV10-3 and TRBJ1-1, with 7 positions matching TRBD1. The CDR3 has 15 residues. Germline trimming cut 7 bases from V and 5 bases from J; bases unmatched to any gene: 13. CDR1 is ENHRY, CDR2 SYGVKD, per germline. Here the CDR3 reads CAIKGREGARTEAFF. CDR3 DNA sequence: TGTGCCATCAAGGGTCGTGAGGGGGCGAGGACTGAAGCTTTCTTT.